The clone carrying this T cell receptor (beta chain) was counted between two and nine times. Clones were sequenced by immunoSEQ multiplex PCR, and TCRdb holds only the in-frame ones, with some missing. The table lists 100,000 or so clones, about 85% of them singletons. This specimen belongs to a study of PD-L1 blockade in urothelial cancer. Germline assignment: CDR1 LGHNA and CDR2 YNFKEQ. There are 15 residues in the CDR3. With 4 bases removed from V and 2 bases from J, the gap between germline ends came to 15 bases. The source is a man aged 50-59 years with urothelial cancer. The chain is built from TRBV4-2 and TRBJ2-7; D gene unclear. Sequencing used PBMCs, obtained around atezolizumab (anti-PD-L1) treatment. The CDR3, as DNA: TGTGCCAGCAGCCGACGACTGGAGACTGCCTACGAGCAGTACTTC. Its protein is CASSRRLETAYEQYF.